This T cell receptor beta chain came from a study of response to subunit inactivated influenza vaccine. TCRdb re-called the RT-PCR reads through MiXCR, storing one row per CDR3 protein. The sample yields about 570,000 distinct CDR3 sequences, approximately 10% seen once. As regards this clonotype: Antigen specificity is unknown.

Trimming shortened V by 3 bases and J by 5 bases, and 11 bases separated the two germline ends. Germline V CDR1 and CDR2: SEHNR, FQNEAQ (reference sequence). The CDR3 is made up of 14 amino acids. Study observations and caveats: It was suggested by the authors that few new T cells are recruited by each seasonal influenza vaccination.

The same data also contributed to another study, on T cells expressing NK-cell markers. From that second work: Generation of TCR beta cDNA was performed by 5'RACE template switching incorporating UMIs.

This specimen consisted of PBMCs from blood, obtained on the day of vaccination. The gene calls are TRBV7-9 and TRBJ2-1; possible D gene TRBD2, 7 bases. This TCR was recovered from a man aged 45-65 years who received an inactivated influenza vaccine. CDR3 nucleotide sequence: TGTGCCAGCAGCTTCCGGGGGGCCGACAATGAGCAGTTCTTC. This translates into CASSFRGADNEQFF.